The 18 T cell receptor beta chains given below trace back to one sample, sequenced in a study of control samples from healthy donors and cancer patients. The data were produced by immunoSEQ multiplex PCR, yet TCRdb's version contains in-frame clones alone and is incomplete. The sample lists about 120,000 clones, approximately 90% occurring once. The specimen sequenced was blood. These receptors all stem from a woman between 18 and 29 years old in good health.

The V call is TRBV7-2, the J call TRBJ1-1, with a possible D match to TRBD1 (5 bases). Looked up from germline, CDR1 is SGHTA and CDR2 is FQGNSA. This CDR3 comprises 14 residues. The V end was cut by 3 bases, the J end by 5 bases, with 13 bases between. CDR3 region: CASSFVGARTEAFF. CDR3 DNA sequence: TGTGCCAGCAGCTTTGTAGGGGCGCGAACTGAAGCTTTCTTT.

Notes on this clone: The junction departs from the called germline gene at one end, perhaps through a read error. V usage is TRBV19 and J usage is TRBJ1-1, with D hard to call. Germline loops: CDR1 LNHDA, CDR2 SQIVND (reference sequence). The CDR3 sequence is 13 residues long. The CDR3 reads CASSPAPNTKAFF. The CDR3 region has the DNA TGTGCCAGTAGTCCGGCTCCAAACACTAAAGCTTTCTTT.

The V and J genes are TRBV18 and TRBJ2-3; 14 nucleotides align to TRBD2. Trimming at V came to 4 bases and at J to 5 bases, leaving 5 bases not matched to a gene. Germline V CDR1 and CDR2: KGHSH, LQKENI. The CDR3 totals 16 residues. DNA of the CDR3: TGTGCCAGCTCACGCCCCGGACTAGCGGGGGGAGATACGCAGTATTTT. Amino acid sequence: CASSRPGLAGGDTQYF. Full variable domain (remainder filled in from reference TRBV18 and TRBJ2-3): NAGVMQNPRHLVRRRGQEARLRCSPMKGHSHVYWYRQLPEEGLKFMVYLQKENIIDESGMPKERFSAEFPKEGPSILRIQQVVRGDSAAYFCASSRPGLAGGDTQYFGPGTRLTVL.

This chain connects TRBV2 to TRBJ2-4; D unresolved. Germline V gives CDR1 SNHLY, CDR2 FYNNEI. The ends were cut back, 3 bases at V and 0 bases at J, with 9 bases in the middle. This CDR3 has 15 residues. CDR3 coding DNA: TGTGCCAGCAGTGAGAGAGGCCTAGCCAAAAACATTCAGTACTTC. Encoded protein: CASSERGLAKNIQYF.

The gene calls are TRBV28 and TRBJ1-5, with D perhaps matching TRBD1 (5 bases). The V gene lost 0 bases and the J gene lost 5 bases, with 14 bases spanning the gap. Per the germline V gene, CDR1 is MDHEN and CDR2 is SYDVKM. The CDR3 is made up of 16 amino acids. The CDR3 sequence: CASSLWTVFYHQPQHF. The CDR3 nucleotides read TGTGCCAGCAGTTTATGGACAGTCTTCTATCATCAGCCCCAGCATTTT.

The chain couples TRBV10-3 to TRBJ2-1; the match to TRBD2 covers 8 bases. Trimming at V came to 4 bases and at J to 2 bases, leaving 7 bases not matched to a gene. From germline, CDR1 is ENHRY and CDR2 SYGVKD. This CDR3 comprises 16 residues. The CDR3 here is CAISVDGRATYNEQFF. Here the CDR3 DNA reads TGTGCCATCAGTGTCGACGGGAGGGCCACCTACAATGAGCAGTTCTTC.

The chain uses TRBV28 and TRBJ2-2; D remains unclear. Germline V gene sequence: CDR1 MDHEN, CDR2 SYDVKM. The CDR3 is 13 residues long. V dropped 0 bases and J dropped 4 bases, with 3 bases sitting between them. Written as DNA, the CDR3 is TGTGCCAGCAGTTTATGGCCCACCGGGGAGCTGTTTTTT. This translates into CASSLWPTGELFF.

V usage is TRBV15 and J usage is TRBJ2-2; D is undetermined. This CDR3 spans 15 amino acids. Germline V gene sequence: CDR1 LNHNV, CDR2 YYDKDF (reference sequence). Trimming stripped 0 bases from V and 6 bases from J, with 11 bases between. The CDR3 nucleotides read TGTGCCACCAGCAGAGATTTTAGCAGCTCCGGGGAGCTGTTTTTT. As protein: CATSRDFSSSGELFF.

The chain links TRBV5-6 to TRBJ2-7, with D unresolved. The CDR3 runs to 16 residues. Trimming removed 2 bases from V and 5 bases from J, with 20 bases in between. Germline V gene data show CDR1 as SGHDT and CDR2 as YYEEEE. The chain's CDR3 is CASSFLVGDNIDEQYF. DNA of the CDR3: TGTGCCAGCAGCTTCCTAGTTGGGGATAATATAGACGAGCAGTACTTC.

The CDR3 loop is CASSPGGMNTEAFF. For the CDR3, the DNA is TGTGCCAGCAGCCCAGGGGGGATGAACACTGAAGCTTTCTTT. This chain links TRBV6-5 with TRBJ1-1; 7 bases align to TRBD1. The CDR3 is made up of 14 amino acids. The germline gives CDR1 MNHEY, CDR2 SVGAGI. With V trimmed by 6 bases and J by 0 bases, 4 bases remained unmatched.

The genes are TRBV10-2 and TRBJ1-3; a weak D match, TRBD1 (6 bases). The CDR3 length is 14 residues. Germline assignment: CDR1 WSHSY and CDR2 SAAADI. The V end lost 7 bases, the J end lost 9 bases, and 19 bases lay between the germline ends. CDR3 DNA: TGCGCCAGCACCCCGGGGGCTAAGGGCAGCACCATATATTTT. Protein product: CASTPGAKGSTIYF.

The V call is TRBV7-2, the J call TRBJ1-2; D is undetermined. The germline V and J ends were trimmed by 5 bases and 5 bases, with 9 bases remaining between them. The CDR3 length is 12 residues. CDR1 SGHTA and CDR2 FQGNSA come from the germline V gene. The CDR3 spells CASSQTGYGYTF. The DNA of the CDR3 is TGTGCCAGCAGCCAGACGGGGTATGGCTACACCTTC.

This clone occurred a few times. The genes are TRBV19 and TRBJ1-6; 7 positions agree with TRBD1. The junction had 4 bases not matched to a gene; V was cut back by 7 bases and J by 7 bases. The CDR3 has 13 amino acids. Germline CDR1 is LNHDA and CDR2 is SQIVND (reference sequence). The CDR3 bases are TGTGCCAGTAAAAGGGACAGAAATTCACCCCTCCACTTT. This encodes CASKRDRNSPLHF.

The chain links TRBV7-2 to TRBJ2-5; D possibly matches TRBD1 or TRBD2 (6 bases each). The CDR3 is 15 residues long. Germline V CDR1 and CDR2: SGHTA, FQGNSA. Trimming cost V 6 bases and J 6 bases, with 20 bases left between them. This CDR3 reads CASSLHEQGGKTQYF. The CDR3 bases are TGTGCCAGCAGTTTACACGAACAGGGCGGGAAGACCCAGTACTTC.

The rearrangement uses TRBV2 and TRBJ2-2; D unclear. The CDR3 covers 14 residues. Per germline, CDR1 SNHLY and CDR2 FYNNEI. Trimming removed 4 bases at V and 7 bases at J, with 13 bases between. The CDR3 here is CASSVGWGYGELFF. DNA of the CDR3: TGTGCCAGCAGTGTAGGTTGGGGATACGGGGAGCTGTTTTTT. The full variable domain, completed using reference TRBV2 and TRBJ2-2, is EPEVTQTPSHQVTQMGQEVILRCVPISNHLYFYWYRQILGQKVEFLVSFYNNEISEKSEIFDDQFSVERPDGSNFTLKIRSTKLEDSAMYFCASSVGWGYGELFFGEGSRLTVL.

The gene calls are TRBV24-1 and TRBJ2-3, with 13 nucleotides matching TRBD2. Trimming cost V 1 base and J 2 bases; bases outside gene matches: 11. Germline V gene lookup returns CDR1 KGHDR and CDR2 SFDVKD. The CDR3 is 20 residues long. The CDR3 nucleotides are TGTGCCACCAGTGATTTTCGACTAGCGGGGGGCAAACTTATCACAGATACGCAGTATTTT. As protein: CATSDFRLAGGKLITDTQYF.

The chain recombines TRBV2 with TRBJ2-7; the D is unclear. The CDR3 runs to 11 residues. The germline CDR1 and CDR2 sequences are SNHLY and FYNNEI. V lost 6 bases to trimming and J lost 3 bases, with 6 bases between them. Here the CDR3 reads CASSPLYEQYF. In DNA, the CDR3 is TGTGCCAGCAGCCCCCTCTACGAGCAGTACTTC.

CDR3 sequence: CASSRGTSSKQYF. The CDR3, as DNA: TGTGCCAGCAGCCGGGGGACTAGTTCAAAGCAGTACTTC. V usage is TRBV11-3 and J usage is TRBJ2-7; 8 bases map to TRBD2. The CDR3 runs 13 residues. Germline values: CDR1 SGHNT, CDR2 YENEEA. The junction had 8 bases not matched to a gene; V was cut back by 5 bases and J by 8 bases.